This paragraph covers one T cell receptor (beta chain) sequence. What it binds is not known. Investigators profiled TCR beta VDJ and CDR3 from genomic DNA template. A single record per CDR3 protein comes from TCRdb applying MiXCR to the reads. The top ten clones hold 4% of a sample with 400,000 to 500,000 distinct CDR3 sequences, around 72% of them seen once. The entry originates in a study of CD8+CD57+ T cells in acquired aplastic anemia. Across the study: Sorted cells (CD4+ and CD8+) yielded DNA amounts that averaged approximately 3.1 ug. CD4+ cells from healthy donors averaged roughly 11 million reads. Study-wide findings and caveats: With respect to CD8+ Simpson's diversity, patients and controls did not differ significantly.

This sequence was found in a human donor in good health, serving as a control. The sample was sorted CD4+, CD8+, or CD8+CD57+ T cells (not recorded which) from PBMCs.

The CDR3 DNA reads as TGTGCCAGCAGTTACTCGGGACAGTACGAGCAGTACTTC. Translating gives CASSYSGQYEQYF. V usage is TRBV6-5 and J usage is TRBJ2-7, with 7 bases identical to TRBD1. Germline-derived CDR1 and CDR2 are MNHEY and SVGAGI. The CDR3 covers 13 residues. V was clipped by 0 bases and J by 4 bases; unmatched bases: 0.